One sample yielded the 10 T cell receptor beta chains listed below, sequenced in a study of blood T cell repertoires in COVID-19. TCRdb's table, derived via immunoSEQ multiplex PCR, lists solely in-frame clones and lacks some. The sample holds about 96,000 clones, around 90% seen once. Sequencing was carried out using peripheral blood. The receptors were sampled from a human donor with COVID-19, enrolled during active disease. The donor label of this sample is uncertain.

V and J are TRBV5-1 and TRBJ1-4, with TRBD1 matching over 8 bases. Germline lookup yields CDR1 SGHRS and CDR2 YFSETQ. With 3 bases clipped from V and 5 bases from J, the junction kept 3 bases outside the gene matches. This CDR3 region has 14 residues. The CDR3 reads CASSSGGPNEKLFF. DNA of the CDR3: TGCGCCAGCAGCTCAGGGGGCCCAAATGAAAAACTGTTTTTT.

The rearrangement uses TRBV19 and TRBJ1-3, with a tentative D call TRBD1 (6 bases). V lost 6 bases, J lost 0 bases, and 12 bases lay in between. Germline CDR1 LNHDA, CDR2 SQIVND (reference sequence). This CDR3 contains 15 residues. CDR3 loop: CASRDKGDSGNTIYF. The CDR3 coding sequence is TGTGCCAGTAGGGACAAGGGGGACTCTGGAAACACCATATATTTT.

This clone was seen a handful of times. V gene TRBV25-1 combines with J gene TRBJ2-1; D gene ambiguous. V was shortened by 3 bases and J by 1 base, with 16 bases between the two germline ends. The CDR3 extends over 17 amino acids. Germline V gives CDR1 MGHDK, CDR2 SYGVNS. The CDR3 sequence is CASSDYSLRSSYNEQFF. CDR3 nucleotides: TGTGCCAGCAGTGATTACTCATTGAGGAGTTCCTACAATGAGCAGTTCTTC.

The DNA for the CDR3 is TGTGCCAGCTCACCACTGGACACCACTTCTGGAAACACCATATATTTT. Protein sequence: CASSPLDTTSGNTIYF. The gene calls are TRBV18 and TRBJ1-3; D perhaps matches TRBD1 (5 bases). Germline CDR1 is KGHSH and CDR2 is LQKENI. The ends were cut back, 1 base at V and 1 base at J, with 11 bases in the middle. This CDR3 has 16 amino acids. The full variable domain, with the rest looked up from reference TRBV18 and TRBJ1-3, is NAGVMQNPRHLVRRRGQEARLRCSPMKGHSHVYWYRQLPEEGLKFMVYLQKENIIDESGMPKERFSAEFPKEGPSILRIQQVVRGDSAAYFCASSPLDTTSGNTIYFGEGSWLTVV.

The J gene is TRBJ2-7, the V gene TRBV6-5, with D perhaps TRBD1 (5 bases). The germline gives CDR1 MNHEY, CDR2 SVGAGI. V gave up 10 bases and J gave up 0 bases, with 19 bases separating them. The CDR3 has 15 amino acids. This chain's CDR3 is CAIKIQTVDSYEQYF. DNA for the CDR3: TGTGCCATAAAAATTCAGACAGTAGACTCCTACGAGCAGTACTTC.

This chain joins TRBV24-1 and TRBJ2-5; 14 positions match TRBD2. CDR3 length: 17 amino acids. The ends lost 3 bases at V and 4 bases at J; junction bases unmatched: 6. From germline, CDR1 is KGHDR and CDR2 SFDVKD. In DNA form, the CDR3 reads TGTGCCACCAGTGATCGGGGACTAGCGGGAGTGGGAGAGACCCAGTACTTC. Translated, it gives CATSDRGLAGVGETQYF.

The rearrangement joins TRBV5-6 to TRBJ2-2; 7 bases line up with TRBD1. Trimming removed 4 bases from V and 7 bases from J; junction bases left unmatched: 13. From germline, CDR1 is SGHDT and CDR2 YYEEEE. The CDR3 totals 16 residues. CDR3 sequence reads: CASSPLGQGDYGELFF. The CDR3 bases are TGTGCCAGCAGCCCTCTGGGGCAGGGGGATTACGGGGAGCTGTTTTTT.

This chain uses TRBV6-5 with TRBJ1-4, with no clear D. CDR1 is MNHEY, CDR2 SVGAGI, per germline. The CDR3 has 14 residues. The V end was cut by 8 bases, the J end by 2 bases, with 12 bases between. CDR3 sequence (DNA): TGTGCCAGCGGCCGGGGAGCGACTAATGAAAAACTGTTTTTT. Protein product: CASGRGATNEKLFF.

The rearrangement uses TRBV5-1 and TRBJ1-1; 12 positions match TRBD1. This CDR3 is built from 17 residues. The V gene's germline CDR1 is SGHRS and CDR2 YFSETQ. The V and J ends lost 4 bases and 0 bases, in that order; junction bases with no gene match: 7. In DNA, the CDR3 is TGCGCCAGCAGCCCCGCCGGGACAGGGGGCGTGAACACTGAAGCTTTCTTT. The encoded protein is CASSPAGTGGVNTEAFF.

The gene calls are TRBV21-1 and TRBJ1-5; the listed D gene, TRBD1, was not tested against the DNA. TRBV21-1 is reported as a pseudogene. CDR3 length: 14 amino acids. DNA of the CDR3: TGTGCCAGCAGCAAAACGGACAGGGACCAGCCCCAGCATTTT. Protein product: CASSKTDRDQPQHF.